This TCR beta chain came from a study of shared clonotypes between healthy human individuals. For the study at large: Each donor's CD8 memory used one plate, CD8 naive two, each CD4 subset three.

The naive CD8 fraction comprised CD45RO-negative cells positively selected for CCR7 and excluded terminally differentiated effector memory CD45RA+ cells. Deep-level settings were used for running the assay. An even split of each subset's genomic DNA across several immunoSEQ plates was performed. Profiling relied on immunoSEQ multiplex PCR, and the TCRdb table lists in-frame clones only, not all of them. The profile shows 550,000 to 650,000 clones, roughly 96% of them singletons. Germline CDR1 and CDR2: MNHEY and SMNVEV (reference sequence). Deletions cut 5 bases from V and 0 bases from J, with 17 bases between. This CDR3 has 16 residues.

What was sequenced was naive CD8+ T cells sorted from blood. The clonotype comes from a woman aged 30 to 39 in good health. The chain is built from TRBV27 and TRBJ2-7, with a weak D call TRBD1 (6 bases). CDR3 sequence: CASSTKQGSPSYEQYF. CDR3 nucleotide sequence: TGTGCCAGCAGTACCAAACAGGGCTCCCCCTCCTACGAGCAGTACTTC.